A selection of T cell receptor beta chains follows, all from one sample in a study of beta chain features in type 1 diabetes. The table came from immunoSEQ multiplex PCR; TCRdb's copy has only in-frame clones and leaves some out. The table shows about 16,000 clones, with approximately 50% occurring only once. Sequencing was done on a sample of stem cell memory CD4+ T cells from blood. These receptors originate from a woman between 18 and 29 years old in good health. CDR3s include the opening cysteine and the closing phenylalanine or tryptophan. Fields, in order: D gene, clone size, J gene, V gene, CDR3 protein, CDR3 DNA. A D gene is named only where the DNA matches it firmly. Clone size is shown for a subset of rows, as once, few, many or a class of expanded clone.

d_gene: TRBD1; abundance: .; j_gene: TRBJ1-3; v_gene: TRBV7-2; CDR3aa: CASSLVGTGLLGTGNTIYF; CDR3nt: TGTGCCAGCAGCTTAGTAGGGACAGGGCTCCTAGGCACTGGAAACACCATATATTTT
d_gene: .; abundance: .; j_gene: TRBJ2-1; v_gene: TRBV19; CDR3aa: CASSYWTSSNEQFF; CDR3nt: TGTGCCAGTAGTTACTGGACAAGCAGCAATGAGCAGTTCTTC
d_gene: .; abundance: .; j_gene: TRBJ1-1; v_gene: TRBV25-1; CDR3aa: CASSEVSVNTEAFF; CDR3nt: TGTGCCAGCAGTGAGGTATCGGTGAACACTGAAGCTTTCTTT
d_gene: TRBD1; abundance: .; j_gene: TRBJ1-2; v_gene: TRBV30; CDR3aa: CAWSAGQAVFGSTF; CDR3nt: TGTGCCTGGAGTGCTGGACAGGCCGTATTCGGGTCCACCTTC
d_gene: .; abundance: .; j_gene: TRBJ2-3; v_gene: TRBV4-2; CDR3aa: CASSQWGAGTDTQYF; CDR3nt: TGTGCCAGCAGCCAATGGGGAGCGGGTACAGATACGCAGTATTTT
d_gene: .; abundance: few; j_gene: TRBJ2-7; v_gene: TRBV20-1; CDR3aa: CSAGGGDEQYF; CDR3nt: TGCAGTGCTGGAGGGGGGGACGAGCAGTACTTC
d_gene: .; abundance: .; j_gene: TRBJ2-7; v_gene: TRBV7-2; CDR3aa: CASSTSRDSYEQYF; CDR3nt: TGTGCCAGCAGCACAAGCAGGGACTCCTACGAGCAGTACTTC
d_gene: TRBD2; abundance: .; j_gene: TRBJ2-5; v_gene: TRBV30; CDR3aa: CAWSGTSGVLGAQYF; CDR3nt: TGTGCCTGGAGCGGGACTAGCGGGGTGCTTGGGGCCCAGTACTTC
d_gene: .; abundance: .; j_gene: TRBJ2-7; v_gene: TRBV13; CDR3aa: CASSLALRRNEQYF; CDR3nt: TGTGCCAGCAGCTTAGCCTTAAGGAGGAACGAGCAGTACTTC
d_gene: .; abundance: once; j_gene: TRBJ2-7; v_gene: TRBV7-9; CDR3aa: CASSQGSSYYEQYF; CDR3nt: TGTGCCAGCAGCCAAGGAAGTAGCTACTACGAGCAGTACTTC
d_gene: TRBD2; abundance: few; j_gene: TRBJ2-7; v_gene: TRBV5-4; CDR3aa: CASSWGRDNEQYF; CDR3nt: TGTGCCAGCAGCTGGGGGAGGGATAACGAGCAGTACTTC
d_gene: .; abundance: once; j_gene: TRBJ2-1; v_gene: TRBV2; CDR3aa: CASTARQGRENEQFF; CDR3nt: TGTGCCAGCACTGCCCGACAGGGACGGGAGAATGAGCAGTTCTTC
d_gene: TRBD2; abundance: .; j_gene: TRBJ2-5; v_gene: TRBV5-4; CDR3aa: CASSRTGTSAHQETQYF; CDR3nt: TGTGCCAGCAGCCGTACAGGGACTAGCGCCCACCAAGAGACCCAGTACTTC
d_gene: .; abundance: .; j_gene: TRBJ2-1; v_gene: TRBV23-1; CDR3aa: CASSQPQGDEQFF; CDR3nt: TGCGCCAGCAGTCAACCACAGGGTGATGAGCAGTTCTTC
d_gene: TRBD1; abundance: .; j_gene: TRBJ1-3; v_gene: TRBV6-6; CDR3aa: CASSWGQGGSGNTIYF; CDR3nt: TGTGCCAGCAGTTGGGGACAGGGGGGTTCAGGAAACACCATATATTTT
d_gene: .; abundance: few; j_gene: TRBJ2-7; v_gene: TRBV18; CDR3aa: CASSPVASYEQYF; CDR3nt: TGTGCCAGCTCACCCGTAGCCTCCTACGAGCAGTACTTC
d_gene: .; abundance: .; j_gene: TRBJ1-3; v_gene: TRBV5-6; CDR3aa: CASSPRPGGGNTIYF; CDR3nt: TGTGCCAGCAGCCCACGACCGGGGGGCGGAAACACCATATATTTT
d_gene: TRBD1; abundance: .; j_gene: TRBJ2-5; v_gene: TRBV27; CDR3aa: CASSLVPGQGHIRTQYF; CDR3nt: TGTGCCAGCAGCTTAGTCCCGGGACAGGGCCATATAAGGACCCAGTACTTC
d_gene: .; abundance: .; j_gene: TRBJ1-1; v_gene: TRBV18; CDR3aa: CASSPGPNTEAFF; CDR3nt: TGTGCCAGCTCACCGGGGCCGAACACTGAAGCTTTCTTT
d_gene: TRBD2; abundance: .; j_gene: TRBJ2-1; v_gene: TRBV19; CDR3aa: CASSSLAGGEQFF; CDR3nt: TGTGCCAGTAGTAGCCTAGCGGGAGGCGAGCAGTTCTTC
d_gene: .; abundance: .; j_gene: TRBJ2-1; v_gene: TRBV2; CDR3aa: CASRGTSHNEQFF; CDR3nt: TGTGCCAGCAGAGGGACTTCTCACAATGAGCAGTTCTTC
d_gene: .; abundance: .; j_gene: TRBJ2-1; v_gene: TRBV5-1; CDR3aa: CASSYAGSLNEQFF; CDR3nt: TGCGCCAGCAGCTACGCCGGGTCCCTGAATGAGCAGTTCTTC
d_gene: TRBD2; abundance: .; j_gene: TRBJ2-7; v_gene: TRBV5-4; CDR3aa: CASSFRHQAGGIYEQYF; CDR3nt: TGTGCCAGCAGCTTCCGACATCAAGCGGGGGGGATCTACGAGCAGTACTTC
d_gene: TRBD1; abundance: few; j_gene: TRBJ1-1; v_gene: TRBV14; CDR3aa: CASSIRQGLNTEAFF; CDR3nt: TGTGCCAGCAGCATCCGACAGGGTCTGAACACTGAAGCTTTCTTT
d_gene: TRBD2; abundance: few; j_gene: TRBJ2-1; v_gene: TRBV5-4; CDR3aa: CASSGTGTILNNEQFF; CDR3nt: TGTGCCAGCAGCGGAACCGGGACTATCCTAAACAATGAGCAGTTCTTC
d_gene: .; abundance: few; j_gene: TRBJ2-1; v_gene: TRBV7-2; CDR3aa: CASSFGGARSYNEQFF; CDR3nt: TGTGCCAGCAGCTTCGGCGGGGCTCGCTCCTACAATGAGCAGTTCTTC
d_gene: TRBD1; abundance: .; j_gene: TRBJ1-2; v_gene: TRBV30; CDR3aa: CAWSLTGRGYTF; CDR3nt: TGTGCCTGGAGCCTGACAGGGAGGGGCTACACCTTC
d_gene: TRBD1; abundance: .; j_gene: TRBJ2-7; v_gene: TRBV5-1; CDR3aa: CASSEGSGTDEQYF; CDR3nt: TGCGCCAGCAGCGAAGGTTCCGGGACAGACGAGCAGTACTTC
d_gene: TRBD2; abundance: few; j_gene: TRBJ2-3; v_gene: TRBV5-6; CDR3aa: CASSSGSGGVSDTQYF; CDR3nt: TGTGCCAGCAGCTCAGGAAGCGGGGGGGTGTCAGATACGCAGTATTTT
d_gene: .; abundance: .; j_gene: TRBJ2-7; v_gene: TRBV19; CDR3aa: CASSTRRSGSSYEQYF; CDR3nt: TGTGCCAGTAGTACCCGCCGGAGCGGCAGCTCCTACGAGCAGTACTTC
d_gene: .; abundance: .; j_gene: TRBJ1-5; v_gene: TRBV6-5; CDR3aa: CASRPGGNQPQHF; CDR3nt: TGTGCCAGCAGGCCCGGAGGGAATCAGCCCCAGCATTTT
d_gene: .; abundance: .; j_gene: TRBJ2-1; v_gene: TRBV7-9; CDR3aa: CASSLGLGDRDEQFF; CDR3nt: TGTGCCAGCAGCTTAGGACTAGGAGATCGGGATGAGCAGTTCTTC
d_gene: .; abundance: few; j_gene: TRBJ2-7; v_gene: TRBV28; CDR3aa: CASSLQGTYEQYF; CDR3nt: TGTGCCAGCAGTTTACAGGGTACCTACGAGCAGTACTTC
d_gene: TRBD1; abundance: once; j_gene: TRBJ2-4; v_gene: TRBV10-2; CDR3aa: CASEGTGGNIQYF; CDR3nt: TGCGCCAGCGAGGGGACAGGGGGAAACATTCAGTACTTC
d_gene: .; abundance: .; j_gene: TRBJ1-2; v_gene: TRBV19; CDR3aa: CASSARQAPYGYTF; CDR3nt: TGTGCCAGTAGTGCCCGACAGGCCCCCTATGGCTACACCTTC
d_gene: .; abundance: few; j_gene: TRBJ1-3; v_gene: TRBV11-2; CDR3aa: CASSSGYSGNTIYF; CDR3nt: TGTGCCAGCAGCTCGGGGTACTCTGGAAACACCATATATTTT
d_gene: .; abundance: few; j_gene: TRBJ2-5; v_gene: TRBV6-4; CDR3aa: CASSDSDSKETQYF; CDR3nt: TGTGCCAGCAGTGACTCGGACAGCAAAGAGACCCAGTACTTC
d_gene: TRBD1; abundance: .; j_gene: TRBJ1-4; v_gene: TRBV6-1; CDR3aa: CASTSPGQSEKLFF; CDR3nt: TGTGCCAGCACATCTCCGGGACAGTCGGAAAAACTGTTTTTT
d_gene: TRBD1; abundance: .; j_gene: TRBJ1-1; v_gene: TRBV7-3; CDR3aa: CASSLVPDRGRQMNTEAFF; CDR3nt: TGTGCCAGCAGCTTAGTTCCGGACAGGGGGAGGCAAATGAACACTGAAGCTTTCTTT
d_gene: .; abundance: .; j_gene: TRBJ1-2; v_gene: TRBV5-4; CDR3aa: CASSVTGIQYGYTF; CDR3nt: TGTGCCAGCAGCGTAACAGGGATACAATATGGCTACACCTTC
d_gene: TRBD2; abundance: .; j_gene: TRBJ2-1; v_gene: TRBV2; CDR3aa: CASSGPSIASGGYVQFF; CDR3nt: TGTGCCAGCAGCGGCCCGAGTATAGCTAGCGGGGGATATGTGCAGTTCTTC
d_gene: TRBD1; abundance: .; j_gene: TRBJ2-7; v_gene: TRBV5-4; CDR3aa: CASSLVGQGGSYEQYF; CDR3nt: TGTGCCAGCAGCTTGGTTGGACAGGGGGGTTCCTACGAGCAGTACTTC
d_gene: .; abundance: once; j_gene: TRBJ2-5; v_gene: TRBV6-6; CDR3aa: CASSPGQGFLETQYF; CDR3nt: TGTGCCAGCAGCCCCGGTCAGGGCTTTTTAGAGACCCAGTACTTC
d_gene: .; abundance: .; j_gene: TRBJ1-3; v_gene: TRBV19; CDR3aa: CASSNPPGSGNTIYF; CDR3nt: TGTGCCAGTAGTAATCCACCCGGCTCTGGAAACACCATATATTTT
d_gene: .; abundance: .; j_gene: TRBJ2-7; v_gene: TRBV4-2; CDR3aa: CASSPNEGNYEQYF; CDR3nt: TGTGCCAGCAGCCCCAATGAGGGTAATTACGAGCAGTACTTC
d_gene: .; abundance: .; j_gene: TRBJ2-1; v_gene: TRBV11-2; CDR3aa: CASSLGRWTNYNEQFF; CDR3nt: TGTGCCAGCAGCTTAGGCCGGTGGACTAACTACAATGAGCAGTTCTTC
d_gene: TRBD2; abundance: .; j_gene: TRBJ2-3; v_gene: TRBV11-2; CDR3aa: CASSYLAGGRGDTQYF; CDR3nt: TGTGCCAGCAGCTACTTAGCGGGAGGGCGGGGCGATACGCAGTATTTT
d_gene: TRBD2; abundance: .; j_gene: TRBJ2-7; v_gene: TRBV6-6; CDR3aa: CASSLGLADPYEQYF; CDR3nt: TGTGCCAGCAGTCTTGGACTAGCGGATCCCTACGAGCAGTACTTC
d_gene: .; abundance: .; j_gene: TRBJ1-2; v_gene: TRBV18; CDR3aa: CASSPPDGQNYGYTF; CDR3nt: TGTGCCAGCTCACCACCTGACGGACAGAACTATGGCTACACCTTC
d_gene: TRBD1; abundance: .; j_gene: TRBJ2-1; v_gene: TRBV5-1; CDR3aa: CASSLSGWDRWGSDEQFF; CDR3nt: TGCGCCAGCAGCTTATCCGGGTGGGACAGGTGGGGATCGGATGAGCAGTTCTTC
d_gene: .; abundance: few; j_gene: TRBJ2-5; v_gene: TRBV20-1; CDR3aa: CSASPGETQYF; CDR3nt: TGCAGTGCTAGTCCCGGAGAGACCCAGTACTTC
d_gene: .; abundance: .; j_gene: TRBJ2-7; v_gene: TRBV5-1; CDR3aa: CASRSGGGRNYEQYF; CDR3nt: TGCGCCAGCAGATCCGGAGGAGGCCGAAATTACGAGCAGTACTTC
d_gene: .; abundance: .; j_gene: TRBJ2-7; v_gene: TRBV7-9; CDR3aa: CASSFGQSYEQYF; CDR3nt: TGTGCCAGCAGCTTTGGGCAGAGCTACGAGCAGTACTTC
d_gene: .; abundance: .; j_gene: TRBJ2-3; v_gene: TRBV11-1; CDR3aa: CASSQRGSGWDTQYF; CDR3nt: TGTGCCAGCAGCCAGAGAGGCTCTGGTTGGGATACGCAGTATTTT
d_gene: .; abundance: .; j_gene: TRBJ1-2; v_gene: TRBV28; CDR3aa: CASTKSIRAVEEGYTF; CDR3nt: TGTGCCAGCACGAAATCGATTCGGGCGGTGGAGGAAGGCTACACCTTC